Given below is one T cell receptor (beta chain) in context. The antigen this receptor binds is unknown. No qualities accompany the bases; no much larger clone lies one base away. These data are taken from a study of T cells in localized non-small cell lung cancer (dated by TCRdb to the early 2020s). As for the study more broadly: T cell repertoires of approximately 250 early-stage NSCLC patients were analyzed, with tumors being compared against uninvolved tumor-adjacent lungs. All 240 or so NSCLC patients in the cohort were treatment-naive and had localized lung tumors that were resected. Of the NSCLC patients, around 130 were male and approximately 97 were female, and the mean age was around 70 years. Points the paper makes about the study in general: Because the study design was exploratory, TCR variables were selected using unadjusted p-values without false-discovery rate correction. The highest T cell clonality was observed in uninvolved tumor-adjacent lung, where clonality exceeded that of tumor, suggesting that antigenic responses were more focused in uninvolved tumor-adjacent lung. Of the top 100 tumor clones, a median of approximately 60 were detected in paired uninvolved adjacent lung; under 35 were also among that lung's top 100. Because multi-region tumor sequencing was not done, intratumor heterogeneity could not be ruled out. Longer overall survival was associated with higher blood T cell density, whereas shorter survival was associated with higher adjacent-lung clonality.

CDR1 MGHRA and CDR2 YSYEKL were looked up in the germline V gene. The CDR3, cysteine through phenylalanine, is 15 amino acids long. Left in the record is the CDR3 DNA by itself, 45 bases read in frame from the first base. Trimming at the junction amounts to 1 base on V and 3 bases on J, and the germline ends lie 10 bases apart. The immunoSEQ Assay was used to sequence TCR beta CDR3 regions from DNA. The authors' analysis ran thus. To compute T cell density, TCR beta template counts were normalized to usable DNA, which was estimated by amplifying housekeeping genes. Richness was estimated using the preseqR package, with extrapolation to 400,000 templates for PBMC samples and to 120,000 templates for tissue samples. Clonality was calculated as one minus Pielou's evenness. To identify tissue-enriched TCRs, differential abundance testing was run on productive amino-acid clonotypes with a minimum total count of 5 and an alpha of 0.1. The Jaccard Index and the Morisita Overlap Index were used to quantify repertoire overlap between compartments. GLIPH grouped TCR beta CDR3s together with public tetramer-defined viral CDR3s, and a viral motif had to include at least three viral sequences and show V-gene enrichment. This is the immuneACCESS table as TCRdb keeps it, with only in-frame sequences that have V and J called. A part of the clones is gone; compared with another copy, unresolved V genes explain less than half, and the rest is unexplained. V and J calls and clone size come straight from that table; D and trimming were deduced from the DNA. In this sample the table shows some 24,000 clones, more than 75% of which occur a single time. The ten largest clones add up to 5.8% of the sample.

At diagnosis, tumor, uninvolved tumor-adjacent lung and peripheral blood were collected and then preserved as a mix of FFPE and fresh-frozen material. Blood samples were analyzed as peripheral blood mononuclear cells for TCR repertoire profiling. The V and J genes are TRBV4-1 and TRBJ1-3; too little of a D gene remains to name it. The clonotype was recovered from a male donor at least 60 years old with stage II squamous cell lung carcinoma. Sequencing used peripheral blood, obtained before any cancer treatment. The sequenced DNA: TGCGCCAGCAGCCAAGTGTGGGGTGATGGAAACACCATATATTTT. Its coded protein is CASSQVWGDGNTIYF.